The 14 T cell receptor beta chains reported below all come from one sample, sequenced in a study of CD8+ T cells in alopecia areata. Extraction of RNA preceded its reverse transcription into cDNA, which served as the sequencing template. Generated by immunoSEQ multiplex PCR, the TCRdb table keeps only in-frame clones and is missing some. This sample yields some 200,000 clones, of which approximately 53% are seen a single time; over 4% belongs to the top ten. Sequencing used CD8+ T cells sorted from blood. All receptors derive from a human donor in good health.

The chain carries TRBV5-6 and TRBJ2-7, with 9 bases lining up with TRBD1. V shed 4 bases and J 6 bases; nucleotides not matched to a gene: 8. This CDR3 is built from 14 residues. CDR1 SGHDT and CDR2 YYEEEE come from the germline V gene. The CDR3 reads CASSPGTGRREQYF. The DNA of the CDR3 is TGTGCCAGCAGCCCCGGGACAGGGAGGCGCGAGCAGTACTTC.

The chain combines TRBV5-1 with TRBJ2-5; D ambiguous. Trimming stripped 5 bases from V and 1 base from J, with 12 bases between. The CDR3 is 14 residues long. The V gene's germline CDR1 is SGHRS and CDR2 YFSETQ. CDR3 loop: CASRGSGSQETQYF. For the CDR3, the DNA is TGCGCCAGCAGGGGGTCAGGCAGCCAAGAGACCCAGTACTTC.

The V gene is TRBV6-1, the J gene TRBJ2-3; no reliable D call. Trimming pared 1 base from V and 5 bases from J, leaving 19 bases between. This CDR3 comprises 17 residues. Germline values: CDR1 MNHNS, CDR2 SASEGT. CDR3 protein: CASSEEGMAPALDTQYF. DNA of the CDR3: TGTGCCAGCAGTGAAGAGGGTATGGCACCGGCACTAGATACGCAGTATTTT.

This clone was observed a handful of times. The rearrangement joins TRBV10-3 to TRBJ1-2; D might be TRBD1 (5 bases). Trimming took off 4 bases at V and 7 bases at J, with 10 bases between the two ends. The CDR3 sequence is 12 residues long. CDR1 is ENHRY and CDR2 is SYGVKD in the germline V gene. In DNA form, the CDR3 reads TGTGCCATCAGTGGTAGTGGGGGTGGCTACACCTTC. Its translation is CAISGSGGGYTF.

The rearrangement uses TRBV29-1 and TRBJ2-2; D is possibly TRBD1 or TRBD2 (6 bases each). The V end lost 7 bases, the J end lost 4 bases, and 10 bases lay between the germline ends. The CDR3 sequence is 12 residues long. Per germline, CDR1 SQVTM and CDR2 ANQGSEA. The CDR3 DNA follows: TGCAGCGGGAAGGGGGGCACCGGGGAGCTGTTTTTT. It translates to CSGKGGTGELFF.

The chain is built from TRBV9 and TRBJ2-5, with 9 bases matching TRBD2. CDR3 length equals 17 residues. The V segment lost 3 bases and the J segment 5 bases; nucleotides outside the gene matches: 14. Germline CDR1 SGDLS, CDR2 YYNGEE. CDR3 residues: CASSAPSSLAGDETQYF. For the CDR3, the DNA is TGTGCCAGCAGCGCACCCTCTTCCTTAGCGGGGGATGAGACCCAGTACTTC.

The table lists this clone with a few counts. CDR3 in amino acids: CSVESRQGTGYTF. The CDR3 coding sequence is TGCAGCGTTGAAAGTAGGCAGGGTACTGGCTACACCTTC. V is TRBV29-1 and J is TRBJ1-2; TRBD1 might be the D (5 bases). Germline V lookup: CDR1 SQVTM, CDR2 ANQGSEA. The CDR3 length is 13 residues. Trimming removed 2 bases at V and 7 bases at J, with 14 bases between.

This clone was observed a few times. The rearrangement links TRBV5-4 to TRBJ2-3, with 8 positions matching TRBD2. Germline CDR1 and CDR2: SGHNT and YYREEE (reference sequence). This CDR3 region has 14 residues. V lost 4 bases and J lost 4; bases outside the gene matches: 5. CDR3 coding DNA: TGTGCCAGCAGCAACCCGACTAGCGCAGATACGCAGTATTTT. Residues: CASSNPTSADTQYF.

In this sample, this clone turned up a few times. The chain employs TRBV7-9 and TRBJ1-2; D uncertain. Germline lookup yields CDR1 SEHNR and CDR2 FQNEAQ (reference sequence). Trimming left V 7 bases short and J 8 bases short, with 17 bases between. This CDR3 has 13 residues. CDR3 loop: CASTLAVGVGYTF. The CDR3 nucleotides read TGTGCCAGCACACTGGCCGTTGGGGTCGGCTACACCTTC. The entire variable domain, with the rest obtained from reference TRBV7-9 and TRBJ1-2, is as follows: DTGVSQNPRHKITKRGQNVTFRCDPISEHNRLYWYRQTLGQGPEFLTYFQNEAQLEKSRLLSDRFSAERPKGSFSTLEIQRTEQGDSAMYLCASTLAVGVGYTFGSGTRLTVV.

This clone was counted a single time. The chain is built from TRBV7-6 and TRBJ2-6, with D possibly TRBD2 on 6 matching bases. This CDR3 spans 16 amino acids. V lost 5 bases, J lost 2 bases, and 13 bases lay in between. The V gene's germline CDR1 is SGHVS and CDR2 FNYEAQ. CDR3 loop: CASSLVEGTGANVLTF. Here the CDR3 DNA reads TGTGCCAGCAGCCTCGTGGAGGGAACTGGGGCCAACGTCCTGACTTTC.

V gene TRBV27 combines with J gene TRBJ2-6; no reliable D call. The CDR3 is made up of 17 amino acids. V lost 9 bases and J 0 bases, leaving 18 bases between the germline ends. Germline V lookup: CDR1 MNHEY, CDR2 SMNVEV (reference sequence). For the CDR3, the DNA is TGTGCCAGTGCTGATGGGGTGCTAATCTCTGGGGCCAACGTCCTGACTTTC. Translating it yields CASADGVLISGANVLTF.

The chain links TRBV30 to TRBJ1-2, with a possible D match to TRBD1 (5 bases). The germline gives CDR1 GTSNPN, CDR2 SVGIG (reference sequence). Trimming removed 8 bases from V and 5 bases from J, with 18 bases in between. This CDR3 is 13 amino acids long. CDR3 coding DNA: TGTGCCCTAGACAGTAGCTTACCATATGGCTACACCTTC. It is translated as CALDSSLPYGYTF.

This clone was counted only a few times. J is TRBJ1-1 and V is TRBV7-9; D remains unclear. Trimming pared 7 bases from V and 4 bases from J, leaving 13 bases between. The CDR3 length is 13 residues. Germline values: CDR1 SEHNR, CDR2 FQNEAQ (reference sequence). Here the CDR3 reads CASKGLAGTEAFF. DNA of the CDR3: TGTGCCAGCAAAGGACTGGCCGGCACTGAAGCTTTCTTT.

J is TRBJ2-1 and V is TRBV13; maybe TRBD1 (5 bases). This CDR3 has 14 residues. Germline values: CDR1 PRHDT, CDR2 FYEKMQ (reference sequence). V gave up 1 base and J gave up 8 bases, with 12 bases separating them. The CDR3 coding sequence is TGTGCCAGCAGCTTAGAGCAGGGTCGGGATGAGCAGTTCTTC. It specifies CASSLEQGRDEQFF. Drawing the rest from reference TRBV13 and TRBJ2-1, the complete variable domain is AAGVIQSPRHLIKEKRETATLKCYPIPRHDTVYWYQQGPGQDPQFLISFYEKMQSDKGSIPDRFSAQQFSDYHSELNMSSLELGDSALYFCASSLEQGRDEQFFGPGTRLTVL.